This T cell receptor beta chain was profiled in a study of shared clonotypes between healthy human individuals. Study-level points and caveats: Shared clonotypes across all four donors exceeded non-shared ones in generation probability.

Researchers partitioned CD4+ cells into CD45RA+ naive and CD45RA-negative memory subsets. Deep-level assay runs were performed. Some clones are missing from TCRdb's copy, which holds only in-frame ones; the method was immunoSEQ multiplex PCR. Of fewer than 2.5 million clones in the sample, more than 85% are singletons; the top ten hold approximately 0.36%. Of note for this clone: Its antigen is unknown.

This CDR3 is 13 amino acids long. Germline V gene lookup returns CDR1 SGHTA and CDR2 FQGTGA. V shed 5 bases and J 9 bases; nucleotides not matched to a gene: 6. The clonotype was recovered from a man aged 18 to 30 in good health. Some clones in this sample may be carry-over from other donors' samples. The specimen sequenced was naive CD4+ T cells from PBMCs. Subset given: CD45RA+ positively selected. The gene calls are TRBV7-3 and TRBJ2-4; TRBD1 matches 8 bases. The CDR3 nucleotides read TGTGCCAGCAGCCCGGACAGGGCTAGCATTCAGTACTTC. It specifies CASSPDRASIQYF.